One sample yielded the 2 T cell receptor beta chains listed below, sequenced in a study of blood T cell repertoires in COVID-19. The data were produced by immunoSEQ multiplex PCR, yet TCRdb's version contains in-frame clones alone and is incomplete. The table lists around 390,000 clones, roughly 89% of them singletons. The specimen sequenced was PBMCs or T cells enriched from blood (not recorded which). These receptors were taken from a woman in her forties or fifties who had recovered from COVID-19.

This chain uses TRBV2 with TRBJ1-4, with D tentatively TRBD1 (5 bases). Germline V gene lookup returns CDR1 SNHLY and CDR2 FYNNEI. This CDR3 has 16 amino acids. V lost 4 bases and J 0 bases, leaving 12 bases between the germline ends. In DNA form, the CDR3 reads TGTGCCAGCAGTGGGCCCCCGGGGGCAACTAATGAAAAACTGTTTTTT. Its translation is CASSGPPGATNEKLFF.

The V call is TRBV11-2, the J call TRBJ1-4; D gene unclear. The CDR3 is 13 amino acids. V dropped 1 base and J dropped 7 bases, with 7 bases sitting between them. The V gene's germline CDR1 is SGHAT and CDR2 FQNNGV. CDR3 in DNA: TGTGCCAGCAGCTTAGGAGAGAGTGAAAAACTGTTTTTT. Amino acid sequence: CASSLGESEKLFF.